The source of this T cell receptor (beta chain) is a study of blood T cell repertoires in COVID-19 (dated by TCRdb to about 2020). Background for the entire study: Samples covering the acute and convalescent phases of COVID-19 were provided by collaborators in the United States, Italy and Spain. A freely available public database, intended as a resource for researchers studying the immune response to SARS-CoV-2, is where the repertoires were released. Where available, HLA class I and class II types were obtained from metadata supplied by the sample provider rather than from assay-based typing. The dataset comprised deeply sampled blood TCRbeta repertoires from subjects exposed to, actively infected with, or recovered from COVID-19. The prospective study material was composed of cDNA or gDNA derived from T cells, B-cell-depleted T cells, or PBMCs. The samples were drawn from two sources: the first 160 participants of the ongoing ImmuneRACE study, and about 1,300 subjects contributed by 6 global collaborators. A de-identified subject ID, COVID-19 status, age in years and sex were almost always included in the sample metadata.

The CDR3 numbers 14 residues from cysteine through phenylalanine. This entry keeps only the CDR3 DNA: 42 bases, framed from base 1. V gives up 7 bases and J gives up 0 bases, and the segment between their germline ends measures 11 bases. In the germline V gene, CDR1 corresponds to MDHEN and CDR2 to SYDVKM. Broad study findings and their caveats: Clinical and demographic metadata were provided uncurated, with the amount varying by source and participant.

TCRbeta CDR3 regions were amplified from genomic DNA by means of the immunoSEQ Assay, a bias-controlled multiplex PCR. In the authors' own workflow: The number of nucleated cells in each sample was estimated by amplification of reference gene primers within the assay. To quantify the absolute abundance of each unique TCRbeta CDR3 rearrangement, sequence reads were collapsed and filtered. For each sample, productive Simpson clonality was calculated as the square root of Simpson's diversity index over productive rearrangements. The clones in this table, taken by TCRdb from immuneACCESS, are in-frame only. Not every clone is retained; where verified, under half of the shortfall comes from an unresolved V gene, and the cause of the rest is unknown. V and J calls and clone size come straight from that table; D and trimming were deduced from the DNA. The sample table records roughly 280,000 clones; over 85% of these occur just once. The ten largest make up roughly 1.8% of the sample.

In the prospective study, participants were roughly 18 to 100 years old, resided in about 25 geographic areas of the United States, and were enrolled through a virtual design. In the prospective study, cohorts were assigned on the basis of participant-reported clinical history obtained from a screening survey and a study questionnaire. Recovered participants in ImmuneRACE Cohort 3 were defined by two consecutive negative NP/OP PCR tests, clearance by a healthcare professional, or resolution of symptoms. In the prospective study, whole blood, serum and a nasopharyngeal or oropharyngeal swab were collected from each participant by mobile phlebotomists. Participants in the prospective study had the option to provide additional blood draws and questionnaires over an approximately 2-month period. Blood samples from the prospective study were shipped frozen or at room temperature prior to DNA extraction.

This clone was counted only a few times. Its antigen target is currently unknown. The sample holds no much larger clone one base away, and base qualities are not on file. The source of this sequence is a woman in her fifties or sixties who had recovered from COVID-19. The chain links TRBV28 with TRBJ2-3, and the D gene may be TRBD2, 6 bases matching. Sequencing was carried out using PBMCs or T cells enriched from blood (not recorded which). The DNA sequence follows: TGTGCCAGCACTCGGGACTCCAGCACAGATACGCAGTATTTT. Translated, this is CASTRDSSTDTQYF.